This TCR beta chain is from a study of blood T cell repertoires in COVID-19. Overall study: From the United States, Italy and Spain came samples of acute and convalescent COVID-19. Sources were T cells, B-cell-depleted T cells, or PBMCs; the material itself was cDNA or gDNA.

Authors' processing steps: It was from reference gene primer amplification that nucleated cell counts were estimated. Here immunoSEQ multiplex PCR was the method, and the copy in TCRdb shows in-frame clones only, minus some. That table furnishes V, J and clone size, whereas the DNA furnished D and trimming. The table lists 250,000 to 300,000 clones, 88% of them singletons. This clone came up a few times. The Seattle site enrolled patients during active infection and followed them longitudinally. CDR3 size: 18 residues. J gave up 3 bases and V 0 bases, and 12 bases lay outside the gene matches. Looked up from germline, CDR1 is SGHRS and CDR2 is YFSETQ.

Sequencing input: peripheral blood. The source of this sequence is a woman in her twenties or thirties with COVID-19, enrolled during active disease. V gene TRBV5-1 combines with J gene TRBJ2-1; 7 bases match TRBD1. Here the CDR3 reads CASSLGLGSGGRYNEQFF. In DNA, the CDR3 is TGCGCCAGCAGCTTGGGATTAGGATCAGGGGGACGCTACAATGAGCAGTTCTTC.